The source of this T cell receptor (beta chain) is a study of T cells in Graves' hyperthyroidism and ophthalmopathy. Study-wide points: Using 13 V-J features, a model discriminated ophthalmopathy from stable hyperthyroidism.

RNA transcripts served as the template for amplifying TCR beta CDR3 regions. In the first-round RT-PCR of the TCR CDR3, the HTBI primer set was used. MiXCR was run by TCRdb on the multiplex PCR reads, yielding one entry per CDR3 protein. The sample carries roughly 500,000 distinct CDR3 sequences, approximately 23% recorded once. Criteria for exclusion of patients were uncontrolled infection, other autoimmune disease, pregnancy or lactation. Fresh peripheral blood, 9.5 to 10 ml of it, supplied the PBMCs. V gave up 5 bases and J gave up 4 bases; unmatched junction bases: 12. Germline V gives CDR1 LNHDA, CDR2 SQIVND (reference sequence). The CDR3 has 16 amino acids. For this clonotype: Its antigen is as yet unknown.

The sequence was collected from a woman in her 70s with Graves' ophthalmopathy. The gene calls are TRBV19 and TRBJ2-3; 7 bases line up with TRBD2. The sequenced material came from blood. CDR3 coding DNA: TGTGCCAGTAGTCGCGGCGGGAGAAGCGGGGCAGATACGCAGTATTTT. Amino acid sequence: CASSRGGRSGADTQYF.